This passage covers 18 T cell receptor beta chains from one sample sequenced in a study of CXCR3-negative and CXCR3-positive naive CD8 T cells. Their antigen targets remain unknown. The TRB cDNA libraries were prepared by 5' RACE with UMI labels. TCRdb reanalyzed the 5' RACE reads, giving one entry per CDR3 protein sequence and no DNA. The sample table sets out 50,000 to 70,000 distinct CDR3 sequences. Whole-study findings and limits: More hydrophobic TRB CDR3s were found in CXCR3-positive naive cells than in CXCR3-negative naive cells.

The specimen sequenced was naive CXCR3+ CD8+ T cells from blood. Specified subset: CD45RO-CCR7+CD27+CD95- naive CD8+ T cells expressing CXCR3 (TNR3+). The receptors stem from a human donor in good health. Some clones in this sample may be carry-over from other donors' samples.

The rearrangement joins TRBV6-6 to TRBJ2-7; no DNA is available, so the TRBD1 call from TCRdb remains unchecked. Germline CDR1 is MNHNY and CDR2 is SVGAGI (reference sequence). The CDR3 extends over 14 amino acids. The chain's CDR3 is CASSSGQGGYEQYF.

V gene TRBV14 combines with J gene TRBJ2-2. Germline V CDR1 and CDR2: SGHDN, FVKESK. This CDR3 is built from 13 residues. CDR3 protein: CASSQLNTGELFF.

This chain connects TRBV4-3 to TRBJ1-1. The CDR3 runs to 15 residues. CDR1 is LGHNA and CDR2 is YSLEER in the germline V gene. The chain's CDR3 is CASSLTGLKDTEAFF.

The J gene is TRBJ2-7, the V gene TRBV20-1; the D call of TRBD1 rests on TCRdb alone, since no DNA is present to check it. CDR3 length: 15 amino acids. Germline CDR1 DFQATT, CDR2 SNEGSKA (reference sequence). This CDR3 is CSATDPGQGFHEQYF.

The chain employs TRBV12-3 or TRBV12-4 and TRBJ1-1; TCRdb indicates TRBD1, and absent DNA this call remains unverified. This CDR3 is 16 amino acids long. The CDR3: CASSPTGERVNTEAFF.

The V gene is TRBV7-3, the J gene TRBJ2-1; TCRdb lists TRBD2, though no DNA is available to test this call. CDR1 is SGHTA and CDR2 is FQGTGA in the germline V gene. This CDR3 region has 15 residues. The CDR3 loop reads CASSSIGGGGNEQFF.

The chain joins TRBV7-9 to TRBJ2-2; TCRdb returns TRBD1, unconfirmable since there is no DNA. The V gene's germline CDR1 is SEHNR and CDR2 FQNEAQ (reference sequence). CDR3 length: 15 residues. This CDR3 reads CASSFLRENTGELFF.

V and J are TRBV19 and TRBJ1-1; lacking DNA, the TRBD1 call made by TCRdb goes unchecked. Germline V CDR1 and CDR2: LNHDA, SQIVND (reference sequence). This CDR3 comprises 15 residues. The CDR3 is CASSTRDTLNTEAFF.

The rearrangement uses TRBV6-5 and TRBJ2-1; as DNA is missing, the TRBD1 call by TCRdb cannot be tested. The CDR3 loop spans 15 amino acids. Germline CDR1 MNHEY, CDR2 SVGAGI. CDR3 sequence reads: CASSYYTGGLNEQFF.

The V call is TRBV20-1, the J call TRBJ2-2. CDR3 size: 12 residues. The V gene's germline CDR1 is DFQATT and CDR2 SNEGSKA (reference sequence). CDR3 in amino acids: CSASAGTGELFF.

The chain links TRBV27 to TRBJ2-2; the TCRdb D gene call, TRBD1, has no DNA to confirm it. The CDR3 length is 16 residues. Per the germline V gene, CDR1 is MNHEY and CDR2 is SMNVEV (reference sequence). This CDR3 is CASSFESGGLTGELFF.

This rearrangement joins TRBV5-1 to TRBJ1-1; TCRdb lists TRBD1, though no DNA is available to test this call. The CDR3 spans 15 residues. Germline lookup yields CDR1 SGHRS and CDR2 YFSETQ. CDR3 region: CASSLGDDAYTEAFF.

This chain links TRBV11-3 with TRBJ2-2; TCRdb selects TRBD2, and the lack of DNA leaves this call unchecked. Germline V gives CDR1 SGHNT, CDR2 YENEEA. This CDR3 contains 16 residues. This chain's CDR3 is CASSLRLAGATGELFF.

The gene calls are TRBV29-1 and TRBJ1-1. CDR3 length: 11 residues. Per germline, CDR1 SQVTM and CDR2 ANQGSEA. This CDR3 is CSVEDSTEAFF.

CDR3 region: CASSLGVNYGYTF. The gene calls are TRBV28 and TRBJ1-2. The germline gives CDR1 MDHEN, CDR2 SYDVKM. This CDR3 region has 13 residues.

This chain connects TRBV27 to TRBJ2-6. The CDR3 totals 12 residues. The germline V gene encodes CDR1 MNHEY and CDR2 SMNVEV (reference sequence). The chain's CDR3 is CASTSGANVLTF.

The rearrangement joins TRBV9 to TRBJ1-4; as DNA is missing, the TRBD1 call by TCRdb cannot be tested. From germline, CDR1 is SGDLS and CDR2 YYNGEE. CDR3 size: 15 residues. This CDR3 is CASSPRTGPNEKLFF.

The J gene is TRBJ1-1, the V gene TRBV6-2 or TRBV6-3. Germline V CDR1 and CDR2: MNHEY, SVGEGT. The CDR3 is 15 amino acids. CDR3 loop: CASSFGDGGLTEAFF.